The present T cell receptor beta chain was sequenced within a study of Ad26.COV2.S vaccination and SARS-CoV-2 variants. The CDR3 spans 14 residues. Trimming cost V 1 base and J 5 bases, with 9 bases left between them. The germline V gene has CDR1 MDHEN and CDR2 SYDVKM. This clone has more than one count but fewer than ten. Antigen unknown. Findings and limits, study-wide: Post-vaccination spike-specific CD8+ and CD4+ T cell responses reportedly had substantial breadth.

The protocol was immunoSEQ multiplex PCR, while the TCRdb copy is restricted to in-frame clones and leaves out a portion. The sample carries around 450,000 clones, 80% to 95% recorded once. Treatment reported: 19 received Ad26.COV2.S at low or high dose, single or two shots; about 5 received placebo; per-sample allocation not given. Collection of the samples took place on day 63 after the first injection of vaccine or placebo. Boston supplied an adult donor aged 18-55 years. An Ad26 vector was used to express Wuhan-strain SARS-CoV-2 spike as the vaccine. The source of this sequence is a person aged 18-60 years who received the Ad26.COV2.S COVID-19 vaccine or a placebo. The rearrangement joins TRBV28 to TRBJ1-5; D gene unclear. The sequencing here drew on peripheral blood, taken in a trial of Ad26.COV2.S vaccine versus placebo. Here the CDR3 DNA reads TGTGCCAGCAGTTTATCCTCCTCCTATCAGCCCCAGCATTTT. This codes for CASSLSSSYQPQHF. Filled out from reference TRBV28 and TRBJ1-5, the complete variable domain reads DVKVTQSSRYLVKRTGEKVFLECVQDMDHENMFWYRQDPGLGLRLIYFSYDVKMKEKGDIPEGYSVSREKKERFSLILESASTNQTSMYLCASSLSSSYQPQHFGDGTRLSIL.